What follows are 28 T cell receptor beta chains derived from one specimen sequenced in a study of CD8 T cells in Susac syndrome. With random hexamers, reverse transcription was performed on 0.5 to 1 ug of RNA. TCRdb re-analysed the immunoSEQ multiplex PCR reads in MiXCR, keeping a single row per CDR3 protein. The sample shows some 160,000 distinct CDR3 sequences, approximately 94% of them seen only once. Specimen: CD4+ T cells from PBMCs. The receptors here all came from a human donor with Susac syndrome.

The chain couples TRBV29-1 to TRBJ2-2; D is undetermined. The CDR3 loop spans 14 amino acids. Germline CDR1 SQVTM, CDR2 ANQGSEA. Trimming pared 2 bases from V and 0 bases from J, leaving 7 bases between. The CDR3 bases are TGCAGCGTTGAACACGACCCGAACACCGGGGAGCTGTTTTTT. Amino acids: CSVEHDPNTGELFF.

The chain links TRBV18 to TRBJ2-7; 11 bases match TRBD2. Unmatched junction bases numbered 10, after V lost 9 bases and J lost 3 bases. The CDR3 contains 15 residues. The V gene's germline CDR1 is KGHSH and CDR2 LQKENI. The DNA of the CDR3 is TGTGCCAGTTCCGGACTAGCGGGCGCCCGCTACGAGCAGTACTTC. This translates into CASSGLAGARYEQYF. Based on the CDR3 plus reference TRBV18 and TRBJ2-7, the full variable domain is NAGVMQNPRHLVRRRGQEARLRCSPMKGHSHVYWYRQLPEEGLKFMVYLQKENIIDESGMPKERFSAEFPKEGPSILRIQQVVRGDSAAYFCASSGLAGARYEQYFGPGTRLTVT.

CDR3 nucleotides: TGTGCCAGCTCACCGGGAGGTTCGAATGAAAAACTGTTTTTT. Protein sequence: CASSPGGSNEKLFF. The chain uses TRBV18 and TRBJ1-4; D remains ambiguous. The CDR3 spans 14 residues. V was trimmed by 3 bases and J by 5 bases, leaving 10 bases between them. The germline V gene has CDR1 KGHSH and CDR2 LQKENI.

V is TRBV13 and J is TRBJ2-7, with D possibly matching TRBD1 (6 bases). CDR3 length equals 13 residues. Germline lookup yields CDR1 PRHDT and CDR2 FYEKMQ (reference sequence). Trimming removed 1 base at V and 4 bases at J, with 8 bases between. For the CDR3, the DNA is TGTGCCAGCAGCTTAGAGGGGGAGTACGAGCAGTACTTC. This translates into CASSLEGEYEQYF.

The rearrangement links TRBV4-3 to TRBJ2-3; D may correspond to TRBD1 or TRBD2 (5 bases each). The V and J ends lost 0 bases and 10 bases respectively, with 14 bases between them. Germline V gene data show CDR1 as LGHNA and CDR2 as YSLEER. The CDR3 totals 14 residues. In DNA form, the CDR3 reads TGCGCCAGCAGCCAAGATGGGACCACGCCCGCGCAGTATTTT. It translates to CASSQDGTTPAQYF.

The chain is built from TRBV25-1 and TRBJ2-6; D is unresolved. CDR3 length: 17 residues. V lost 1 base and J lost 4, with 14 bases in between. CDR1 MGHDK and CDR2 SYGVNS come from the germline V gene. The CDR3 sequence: CASSELVVTAGANVLTF. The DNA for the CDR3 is TGTGCCAGCAGTGAATTGGTAGTCACAGCGGGGGCCAACGTCCTGACTTTC.

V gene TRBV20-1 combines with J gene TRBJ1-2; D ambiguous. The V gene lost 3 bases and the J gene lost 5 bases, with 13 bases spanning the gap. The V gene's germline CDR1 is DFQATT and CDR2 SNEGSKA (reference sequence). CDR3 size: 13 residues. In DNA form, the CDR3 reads TGCAGTGCTAGGATAATGGACGAATATGGCTACACCTTC. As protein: CSARIMDEYGYTF.

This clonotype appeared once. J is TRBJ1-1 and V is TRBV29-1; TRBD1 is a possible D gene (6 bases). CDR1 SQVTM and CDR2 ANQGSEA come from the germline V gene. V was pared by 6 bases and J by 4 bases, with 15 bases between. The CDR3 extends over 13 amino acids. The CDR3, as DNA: TGCAGCGTGCTCGGGGGGCGCGGCACTGAAGCTTTCTTT. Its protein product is CSVLGGRGTEAFF.

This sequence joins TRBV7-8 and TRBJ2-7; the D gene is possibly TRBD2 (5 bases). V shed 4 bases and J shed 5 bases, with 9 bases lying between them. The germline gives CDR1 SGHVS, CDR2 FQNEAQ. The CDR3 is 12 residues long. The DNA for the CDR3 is TGTGCCAGCAGCTCGGGGTGGAACGAGCAGTACTTC. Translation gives CASSSGWNEQYF.

The CDR3 DNA follows: TGTGCCAGCAGTGGGGGTACGAATAGCCAGGAGACCCAGTACTTC. This codes for CASSGGTNSQETQYF. The chain uses TRBV25-1 and TRBJ2-5; D gene ambiguous. Germline V lookup: CDR1 MGHDK, CDR2 SYGVNS. V shed 4 bases and J shed 5 bases, with 17 bases lying between them. This CDR3 has 15 residues.

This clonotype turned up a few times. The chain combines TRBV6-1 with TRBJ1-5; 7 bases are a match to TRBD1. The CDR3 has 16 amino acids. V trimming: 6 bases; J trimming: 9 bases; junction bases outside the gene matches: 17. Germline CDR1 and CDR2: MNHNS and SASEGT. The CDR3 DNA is TGTGCCAGCAGCCCCCGGGGACAGCGGGGCAAGGGGCCCCAGCATTTT. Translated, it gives CASSPRGQRGKGPQHF.

The CDR3 DNA reads as TGTGCCAGCAGCCTACGGACAGGGGGAGCAAGACGTGGCTACACCTTC. This translates into CASSLRTGGARRGYTF. The J gene is TRBJ1-2, the V gene TRBV3-1; 10 bases line up with TRBD1. CDR1 is LGHDT and CDR2 is YNNKEL in the germline V gene (reference sequence). CDR3 size: 16 residues. J lost 7 bases, V lost 4 bases, and 12 bases had no gene match.

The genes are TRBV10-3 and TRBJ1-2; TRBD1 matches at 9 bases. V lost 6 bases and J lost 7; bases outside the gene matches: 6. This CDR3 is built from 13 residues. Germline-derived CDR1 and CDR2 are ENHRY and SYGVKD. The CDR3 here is CAISAQGAGGYTF. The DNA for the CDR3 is TGTGCCATCAGCGCACAGGGGGCAGGTGGCTACACCTTC.

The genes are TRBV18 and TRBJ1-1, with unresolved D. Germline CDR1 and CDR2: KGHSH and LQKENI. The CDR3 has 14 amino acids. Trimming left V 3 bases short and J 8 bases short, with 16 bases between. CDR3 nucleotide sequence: TGTGCCAGCTCACCGCCGGGCCGGACGGGCGAAGCTTTCTTT. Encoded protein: CASSPPGRTGEAFF.

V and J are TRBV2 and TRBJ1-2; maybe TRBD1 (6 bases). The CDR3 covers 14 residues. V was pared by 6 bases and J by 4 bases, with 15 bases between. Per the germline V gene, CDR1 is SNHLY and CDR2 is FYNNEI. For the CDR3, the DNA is TGTGCCAGCAGGAGGGGACAAGGGGTCTATGGCTACACCTTC. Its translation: CASRRGQGVYGYTF.

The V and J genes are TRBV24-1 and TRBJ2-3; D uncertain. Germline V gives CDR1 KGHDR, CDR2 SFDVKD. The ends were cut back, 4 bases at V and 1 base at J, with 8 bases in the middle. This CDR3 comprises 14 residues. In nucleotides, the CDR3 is TGTGCCACCAGTGACACCGGACGCACAGATACGCAGTATTTT. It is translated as CATSDTGRTDTQYF.

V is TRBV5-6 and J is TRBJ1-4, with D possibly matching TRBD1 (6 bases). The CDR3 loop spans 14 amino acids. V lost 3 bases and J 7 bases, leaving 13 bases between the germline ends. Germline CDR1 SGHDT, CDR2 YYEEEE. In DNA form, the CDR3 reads TGTGCCAGCAGCTACGGGACAAAGGGTGAAAAACTGTTTTTT. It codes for CASSYGTKGEKLFF.

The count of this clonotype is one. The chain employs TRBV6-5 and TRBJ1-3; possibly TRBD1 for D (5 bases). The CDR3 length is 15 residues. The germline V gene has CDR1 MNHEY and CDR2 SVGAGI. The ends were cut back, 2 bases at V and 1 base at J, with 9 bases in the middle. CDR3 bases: TGTGCCAGCAGTTACCGGGACGGTTCTGGAAACACCATATATTTT. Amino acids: CASSYRDGSGNTIYF.

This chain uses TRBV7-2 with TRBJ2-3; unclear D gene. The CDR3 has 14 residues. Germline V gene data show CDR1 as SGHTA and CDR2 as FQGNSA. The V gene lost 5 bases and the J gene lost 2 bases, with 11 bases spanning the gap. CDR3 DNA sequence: TGTGCCAGCAGCAAATCCATTTACACAGATACGCAGTATTTT. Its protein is CASSKSIYTDTQYF.

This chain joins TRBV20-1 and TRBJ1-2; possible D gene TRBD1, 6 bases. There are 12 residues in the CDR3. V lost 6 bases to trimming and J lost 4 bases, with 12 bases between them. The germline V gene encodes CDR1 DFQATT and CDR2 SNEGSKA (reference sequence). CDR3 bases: TGCAGTGCGGGCAGGGGTAGCTATGGCTACACCTTC. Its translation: CSAGRGSYGYTF.

DNA of the CDR3: TGTGCCAGCAGCTTACAAGATAGGGGGCCCCTCCACTTT. Its translation is CASSLQDRGPLHF. The chain is built from TRBV7-8 and TRBJ1-6; TRBD1 is a possible D gene (6 bases). Looked up from germline, CDR1 is SGHVS and CDR2 is FQNEAQ. The CDR3 length is 13 residues. V shed 2 bases and J shed 13 bases, with 12 bases lying between them.

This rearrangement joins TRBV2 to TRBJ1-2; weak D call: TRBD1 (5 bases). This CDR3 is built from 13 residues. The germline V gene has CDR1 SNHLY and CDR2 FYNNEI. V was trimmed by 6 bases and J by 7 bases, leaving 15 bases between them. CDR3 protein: CASRGDLRSGYTF. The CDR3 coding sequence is TGTGCCAGCAGAGGGGACCTAAGAAGTGGCTACACCTTC.

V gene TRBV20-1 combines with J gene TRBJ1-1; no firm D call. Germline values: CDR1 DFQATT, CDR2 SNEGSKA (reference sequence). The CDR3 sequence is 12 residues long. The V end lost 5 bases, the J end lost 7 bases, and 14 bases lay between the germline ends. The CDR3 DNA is TGCAGTGCTCCGGGCCCCACAATTGAAGCTTTCTTT. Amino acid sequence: CSAPGPTIEAFF.

This chain's CDR3 is CASSDRGLGSQPQHF. The CDR3 coding sequence is TGTGCCAGCAGTGACCGGGGGCTCGGGAGTCAGCCCCAGCATTTT. The V call is TRBV2, the J call TRBJ1-5, with a possible D match to TRBD1 (6 bases). CDR1 is SNHLY and CDR2 is FYNNEI in the germline V gene. Trimming took 3 bases from V and 6 from J, leaving 15 bases between them. The CDR3 runs to 15 residues. Based on the CDR3 plus reference TRBV2 and TRBJ1-5, the full variable domain is EPEVTQTPSHQVTQMGQEVILRCVPISNHLYFYWYRQILGQKVEFLVSFYNNEISEKSEIFDDQFSVERPDGSNFTLKIRSTKLEDSAMYFCASSDRGLGSQPQHFGDGTRLSIL.

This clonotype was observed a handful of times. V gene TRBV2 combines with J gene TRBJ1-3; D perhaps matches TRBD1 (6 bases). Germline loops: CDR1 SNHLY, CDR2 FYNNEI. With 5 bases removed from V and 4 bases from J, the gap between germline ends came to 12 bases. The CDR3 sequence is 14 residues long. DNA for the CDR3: TGTGCCAGCAGTCCACAGGGTTCGGGAAACACCATATATTTT. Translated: CASSPQGSGNTIYF. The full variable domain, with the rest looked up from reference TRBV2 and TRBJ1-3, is EPEVTQTPSHQVTQMGQEVILRCVPISNHLYFYWYRQILGQKVEFLVSFYNNEISEKSEIFDDQFSVERPDGSNFTLKIRSTKLEDSAMYFCASSPQGSGNTIYFGEGSWLTVV.

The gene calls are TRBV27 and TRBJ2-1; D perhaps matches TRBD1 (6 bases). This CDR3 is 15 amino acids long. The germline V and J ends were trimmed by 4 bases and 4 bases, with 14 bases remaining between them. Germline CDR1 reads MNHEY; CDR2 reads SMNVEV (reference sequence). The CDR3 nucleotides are TGTGCCAGCAGTTGGATGTCGGACAGTTACAATGAGCAGTTCTTC. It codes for CASSWMSDSYNEQFF.

The CDR3 is CASSPREAPQPQHF. For the CDR3, the DNA is TGTGCCAGCAGCCCGAGGGAGGCCCCACAGCCCCAGCATTTT. The chain employs TRBV12-3 or TRBV12-4 and TRBJ1-5, with no clear D. Trimming stripped 6 bases from V and 7 bases from J, with 16 bases between. This CDR3 region has 14 residues.

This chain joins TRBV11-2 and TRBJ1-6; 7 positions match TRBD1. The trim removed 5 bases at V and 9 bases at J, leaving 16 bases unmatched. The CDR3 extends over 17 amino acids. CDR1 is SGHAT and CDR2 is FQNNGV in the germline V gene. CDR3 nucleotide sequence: TGTGCCAGCAGCCCCCGACAGGGAGGGGATCGTGTTTCACCCCTCCACTTT. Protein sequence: CASSPRQGGDRVSPLHF.